The 20 T cell receptor beta chains below were found in one sample sequenced in a study of beta chain features in type 1 diabetes. cDNA synthesis used the whole RNA isolate, giving expressed TCRB sequences. Produced via immunoSEQ multiplex PCR; TCRdb's table is partial and in-frame only. The sample holds 400,000 to 450,000 clones, approximately 13% seen once. The specimen was naive CD4+ T cells from blood. The source of these receptors is a man aged 30-40 years in good health.

This clone appeared a few times. This chain uses TRBV29-1 with TRBJ2-1; no reliable D call. This CDR3 comprises 12 residues. Germline V gene lookup returns CDR1 SQVTM and CDR2 ANQGSEA. Trimming removed 4 bases from V and 2 bases from J, with 6 bases in between. Here the CDR3 DNA reads TGCAGCGTTGGTCCCGCCTACAATGAGCAGTTCTTC. Encoded protein: CSVGPAYNEQFF.

This clone was seen a handful of times. J is TRBJ2-5 and V is TRBV10-3, with D unresolved. V was cut by 11 bases and J by 4 bases, with 17 bases left in between. This CDR3 spans 13 amino acids. Germline CDR1 is ENHRY and CDR2 is SYGVKD. In DNA, the CDR3 is TGTGCCGCAGTACCCCGTCTCGGAGAGACCCAGTACTTC. Protein product: CAAVPRLGETQYF.

The V call is TRBV19, the J call TRBJ2-6; TRBD1 is a possible D gene (5 bases). The CDR3 totals 16 residues. V lost 11 bases, J lost 0 bases, and 17 bases lay in between. The germline CDR1 and CDR2 sequences are LNHDA and SQIVND (reference sequence). The CDR3 protein is CAVQGAIGSGANVLTF. CDR3 DNA sequence: TGTGCCGTCCAAGGGGCGATAGGCTCTGGGGCCAACGTCCTGACTTTC.

The chain carries TRBV19 and TRBJ2-7, with D uncertain. This CDR3 has 13 amino acids. With 1 base removed from V and 2 bases from J, the gap between germline ends came to 6 bases. Per the germline V gene, CDR1 is LNHDA and CDR2 is SQIVND (reference sequence). The CDR3 is CASSIGKPYEQYF. CDR3 nucleotide sequence: TGTGCCAGTAGTATAGGAAAACCCTACGAGCAGTACTTC. Drawing the rest from reference TRBV19 and TRBJ2-7, the complete variable domain is DGGITQSPKYLFRKEGQNVTLSCEQNLNHDAMYWYRQDPGQGLRLIYYSQIVNDFQKGDIAEGYSVSREKKESFPLTVTSAQKNPTAFYLCASSIGKPYEQYFGPGTRLTVT.

This clone was picked up a small number of times. The rearrangement links TRBV5-4 to TRBJ2-7; D perhaps matches TRBD1 (6 bases). The CDR3 is 14 amino acids. Germline loops: CDR1 SGHNT, CDR2 YYREEE (reference sequence). V was shortened by 0 bases and J by 6 bases, with 13 bases between the two germline ends. This CDR3 is CASSLDQGIIEQYF. CDR3 DNA sequence: TGTGCCAGCAGCTTGGATCAGGGGATAATCGAGCAGTACTTC. The entire variable domain, with the rest obtained from reference TRBV5-4 and TRBJ2-7, is as follows: ETGVTQSPTHLIKTRGQQVTLRCSSQSGHNTVSWYQQALGQGPQFIFQYYREEENGRGNFPPRFSGLQFPNYSSELNVNALELDDSALYLCASSLDQGIIEQYFGPGTRLTVT.

A few counts support this clone. The chain recombines TRBV10-3 with TRBJ1-1; the match to TRBD1 covers 7 bases. The germline CDR1 and CDR2 sequences are ENHRY and SYGVKD. With 4 bases clipped from V and 1 base from J, the junction kept 6 bases outside the gene matches. CDR3 length equals 15 residues. CDR3 region: CAISGTQGPNTEAFF. The CDR3 DNA sequence: TGTGCCATCAGTGGGACACAGGGGCCGAACACTGAAGCTTTCTTT.

This clone came up a few times. The J gene is TRBJ1-5, the V gene TRBV30; D is unclear. CDR1 and CDR2 from the germline V gene are GTSNPN and SVGIG (reference sequence). The CDR3 extends over 13 amino acids. V gave up 5 bases and J gave up 6 bases, with 14 bases separating them. CDR3 protein: CAWSPTQGQPQHF. Here the CDR3 DNA reads TGTGCCTGGTCCCCGACCCAAGGTCAGCCCCAGCATTTT.

This clone was detected a few times. The genes are TRBV30 and TRBJ2-1; D not certain. The CDR3 runs to 10 residues. The germline V gene encodes CDR1 GTSNPN and CDR2 SVGIG (reference sequence). The germline V and J ends were trimmed by 1 base and 12 bases, with 7 bases remaining between them. Here the CDR3 reads CAWSDGWQFF. In DNA, the CDR3 is TGTGCCTGGAGTGACGGATGGCAGTTCTTC. The variable domain in full, completed from reference TRBV30 and TRBJ2-1, reads SQTIHQWPATLVQPVGSPLSLECTVEGTSNPNLYWYRQAAGRGLQLLFYSVGIGQISSEVPQNLSASRPQDRQFILSSKKLLLSDSGFYLCAWSDGWQFFGPGTRLTVL.

In DNA, the CDR3 is TGCGCCAGCAGCCTCACAGGGAGGGCAGATACGCAGTATTTT. This encodes CASSLTGRADTQYF. The genes are TRBV5-1 and TRBJ2-3; D possibly corresponds to TRBD2 (7 bases). The V end was cut by 4 bases, the J end by 4 bases, with 13 bases between. The V gene's germline CDR1 is SGHRS and CDR2 YFSETQ. There are 14 residues in the CDR3.

This clone was detected a few times. The V call is TRBV6-1, the J call TRBJ1-2; TRBD1 might be the D (5 bases). V was pared by 6 bases and J by 1 base, with 9 bases between. Germline-derived CDR1 and CDR2 are MNHNS and SASEGT. There are 13 residues in the CDR3. CDR3 sequence (DNA): TGTGCCAGCAGCGGGACGGGTAACTATGGCTACACCTTC. This codes for CASSGTGNYGYTF.

This chain uses TRBV29-1 with TRBJ2-7; no reliable D call. V lost 4 bases and J lost 4, with 11 bases in between. Germline V gene sequence: CDR1 SQVTM, CDR2 ANQGSEA. The CDR3 length is 12 residues. CDR3 sequence: CSVGVIGYEQYF. In DNA, the CDR3 is TGCAGCGTTGGTGTTATCGGTTACGAGCAGTACTTC.

The chain combines TRBV21-1 with TRBJ2-7; the D call in the table, TRBD1, was not verified against the DNA. TRBV21-1 is flagged as a pseudogene. This CDR3 has 16 amino acids. The CDR3 spells CASSKEGQDASYEQYV. The DNA of the CDR3 is TGTGCCAGCAGCAAAGAAGGACAAGACGCCTCCTACGAGCAGTACGTC.

This clone was seen a few times. The same CDR3 arises from other DNA sequences in this sample as well. The V call is TRBV29-1, the J call TRBJ1-4; D gene uncertain. The length of the CDR3 is 12 residues. Between the trimmed V and J ends, which lost 4 bases and 3 bases, there was a span of 6 bases. Germline V lookup: CDR1 SQVTM, CDR2 ANQGSEA. DNA for the CDR3: TGCAGCGTTGGTGGCGCTAATGAAAAACTGTTTTTT. Translated, it gives CSVGGANEKLFF. The full variable domain, rest sourced from reference TRBV29-1 and TRBJ1-4, is SAVISQKPSRDICQRGTSLTIQCQVDSQVTMMFWYRQQPGQSLTLIATANQGSEATYESGFVIDKFPISRPNLTFSTLTVSNMSPEDSSIYLCSVGGANEKLFFGSGTQLSVL.

This clone showed up just a few times. The chain links TRBV5-1 to TRBJ2-7; 7 nucleotides agree with TRBD1. Germline CDR1 SGHRS, CDR2 YFSETQ. The junction had 9 bases not matched to a gene; V was cut back by 4 bases and J by 2 bases. This CDR3 is 15 amino acids long. CDR3 protein: CASSPDWDSTYEQYF. In DNA form, the CDR3 reads TGCGCCAGCAGCCCGGATTGGGACAGCACCTACGAGCAGTACTTC.

This sequence joins TRBV6-6 and TRBJ2-2, with a weak D call TRBD1 (6 bases). CDR1 is MNHNY, CDR2 SVGAGI, per germline (reference sequence). The CDR3 is 15 amino acids. With 2 bases removed from V and 4 bases from J, the gap between germline ends came to 11 bases. The CDR3 reads CASSYRGKGTGELFF. In DNA form, the CDR3 reads TGTGCCAGCAGTTACAGGGGGAAGGGCACCGGGGAGCTGTTTTTT.

The chain has TRBV7-2 and TRBJ1-6; a weak D match, TRBD1 (5 bases). The V gene lost 8 bases and the J gene lost 0 bases, with 11 bases spanning the gap. The CDR3 covers 15 residues. CDR1 and CDR2 from the germline V gene are SGHTA and FQGNSA. The CDR3 region has the DNA TGTGCCAGCCGGGACTCCAGCTCCTATAATTCACCCCTCCACTTT. Protein sequence: CASRDSSSYNSPLHF.

This clone was detected only a few times. The chain recombines TRBV29-1 with TRBJ2-7, with 8 positions matching TRBD1. Losses at the gene ends were 7 bases for V and 2 bases for J; bases not matched to a gene: 7. CDR1 SQVTM and CDR2 ANQGSEA come from the germline V gene. CDR3 length equals 13 residues. CDR3 in DNA: TGCAGCGCCGGACAGGGTTCTGCCTACGAGCAGTACTTC. Protein sequence: CSAGQGSAYEQYF.

The chain is built from TRBV4-3 and TRBJ2-5; D possibly corresponds to TRBD2 (5 bases). Germline CDR1 LGHNA, CDR2 YSLEER. The V and J ends lost 4 bases and 7 bases respectively, with 16 bases between them. This CDR3 spans 14 amino acids. The CDR3 protein is CASSPSTGVGTQYF. CDR3 nucleotides: TGCGCCAGCAGCCCGTCCACCGGGGTCGGGACCCAGTACTTC.

This chain uses TRBV7-8 with TRBJ2-5, with 8 positions matching TRBD2. CDR1 and CDR2 from the germline V gene are SGHVS and FQNEAQ. The CDR3 loop spans 15 amino acids. V shed 5 bases and J 1 base; nucleotides not matched to a gene: 6. As DNA, the CDR3 is TGTGCCAGCAGCCGCCTACTAGCGGCCCAAGAGACCCAGTACTTC. Its translation is CASSRLLAAQETQYF.

This clone came up many times. The chain couples TRBV6-5 to TRBJ2-3; tentatively, D is TRBD2 (5 bases). The CDR3 loop spans 12 amino acids. Trimming took off 6 bases at V and 2 bases at J, with 6 bases between the two ends. Germline V gene lookup returns CDR1 MNHEY and CDR2 SVGAGI. The CDR3 sequence: CASSRDTDTQYF. The DNA of the CDR3 is TGTGCCAGCAGCCGGGACACAGATACGCAGTATTTT.